This T cell receptor (beta chain) appears in the sequencing data of a study of shared clonotypes between healthy human individuals (dated by TCRdb to 2020 to 2021). A note on the overall study: The cohort comprised a couple of women and a few men aged 18 to 49 years. Between about 0.8 and 8.9 billion PBMCs per donor were obtained by leukapheresis. To increase sequencing depth and limit assay-specific biases, TCR repertoire library preparation and sequencing were carried out by different laboratories using diverse techniques. For each donor, three plates each were used for CD4 naive and CD4 memory, two plates were used for CD8 naive, and one plate was used for CD8 memory. To estimate repertoire size and how much clonotype sharing occurs between individuals, the study deeply sequenced the blood TCR repertoires of five or six healthy adults. Points the paper makes about the study in general: Naive subsets generally had larger estimated clonotype richness than memory subsets. Higher generation probabilities were observed for clonotypes shared by all four sorted-subset donors than for non-shared clonotypes. Based on pairwise subsampling, the degree of clonotype sharing among donors was expected to be affected by sequencing depth. Incomplete sequencing was indicated by rarefaction of sorted-subset datasets, despite the large sequencing depth. Sampling was restricted to blood, and TCR repertoires in tissue are likely to differ from TCR repertoires in blood. Across a few donors, about 5.2% of naive CD4, approximately 3.5% of naive CD8, about 2% of memory CD4, and roughly 0.41% of memory CD8 clonotypes were shared. The genetic and exposure-history diversity represented was limited by the small number of donors.

Using the deep immunoSEQ assay, multiplex PCR amplified TCR CDR3 regions from genomic DNA. For each cell subset, the extracted genomic DNA was distributed evenly across all wells of several immunoSEQ 96-well plates, and each plate served as one replicate. Each replicate PCR for sorted subsets received about 180 ng genomic DNA, equal to roughly 30,000 T cell genomes. Purified libraries were measured with a Qubit 3.0 fluorometer, size-checked on a Bioanalyzer 2100, and measured again with the KAPA Library Quantification kit. A separate single-read 150-cycle Illumina NextSeq 550 flow cell was used to sequence each immunoSEQ 96-well plate. From the authors' description of their analysis: Because the immunoSEQ output included only junctional sequences and no quality scores, the filtering could not be the same as the filtering used for full-length reads. Sequences were annotated with PyIR, a Python wrapper for IgBLAST v1.9, and V/J genes and CDR3 were assigned using IMGT germline references. Reads were filtered out if the reads had weak V/J assignments (E-value above 1e-6), no CDR3, stop codons, out-of-frame junctions, or ambiguous translated residues. A V3J clonotype was defined by an identical inferred V gene, J gene, and CDR3 amino acid sequence. The percentage overlap between two repertoires was calculated by dividing the number of shared unique clonotypes by the size of the smaller repertoire. RTK rarefaction, the Chao1 estimator, and Recon v2.1 estimates of unobserved clonotypes were used to assess repertoire richness. Generation probabilities for all TCRbeta clonotypes obtained by the gDNA method from a handful of donors were computed using OLGA. This is the immuneACCESS table as TCRdb keeps it, with only in-frame sequences that have V and J called. A part of the clones is gone; compared with another copy, unresolved V genes explain less than half, and the rest is unexplained. From that table come the V and J calls and clone size; the DNA was used to work out D and trimming. This sample lists some 980,000 clones; around three quarters were detected once. The ten largest clonotypes hold over 1.3% of the sample.

The donors were healthy, HIV-negative adults who had no recently reported acute infections or vaccinations. All donors were Caucasian adults living in Nashville, Tennessee, USA. CD4+ T cells were enriched through magnetic negative selection, after which naive cells were positively selected on CD45RA and the remaining negative fraction served as the memory subset. Blood was obtained by leukapheresis, after which PBMCs were separated by Ficoll-Histopaque density gradient centrifugation and cryopreserved in liquid nitrogen vapor phase. Purity and quantity of every magnetically sorted T cell population were checked by analytical flow cytometry. Genomic DNA was isolated from every sorted fraction and measured by UV absorbance on a Nanodrop 2000c. As regards this clone: Its specific antigen is unknown. No clone much larger than this one lies a single base away; base qualities are absent.

The sequence was obtained from a man aged 18 to 30 in good health. Input material: memory CD4+ T cells sorted from blood. Read against the paper, the sample's cell subset or site label means: CD45RA-negative fraction.

The CDR3 loop reads CASSLAGGQNEKLFF. The sequenced DNA is TGTGCCAGCAGCTTGGCCGGGGGACAGAATGAAAAACTGTTTTTT. The chain uses TRBV5-6 and TRBJ1-4; 7 central bases correspond to TRBD1. CDR1 SGHDT and CDR2 YYEEEE were looked up in the germline V gene. From the cysteine up to the phenylalanine, the CDR3 has a length of 15 residues. The only DNA kept is the CDR3, 45 bases in frame from the first base. Unmatched junction bases come to 4, with V trimmed by 0 bases and J by 5 bases.